This TCR beta chain was obtained from a study of naive and memory T cell subsets. Study-wide results and limits: In naive cells, over 90% of TCR sequences were seen only once. Naive repertoires, especially CD8, held a few larger clonotypes, possibly memory cells re-expressing CD45RA. No ground truth validated the naive and memory repertoire findings.

To note about this clonotype: Its antigen remains unidentified.

CD4+ T cell IFNgamma after overnight CMV lysate exposure gave donor CMV status. Germline CDR1 reads SGHRS; CDR2 reads YFSETQ. The CDR3 is made up of 13 amino acids. With V trimmed by 7 bases and J by 2 bases, 3 bases remained unmatched. Both TRBC1 and TRBC2 were covered by a beta constant-region primer of two equimolar oligonucleotides. Nested alpha and beta constant-region primers with the SP2 primer drove four PCR rounds on ligated cDNA. TCRdb called the UMI-ligation and nested PCR reads again in MiXCR, with one record for every CDR3 protein. The sample includes under 150,000 distinct CDR3 sequences, roughly a fifth of them seen just once.

The sequenced material came from naive CD8+ T cells from blood. This rearrangement joins TRBV5-1 to TRBJ2-5, with 9 bases that match TRBD1. This TCR came from a human donor in good health. DNA of the CDR3: TGCGCCAGCCTTGACAGGGGGCAAGAGACCCAGTACTTC. Its protein is CASLDRGQETQYF.